The source of this TCR beta chain is a study of patients and donors after allogeneic stem cell transplantation (dated by TCRdb to 2018 to 2020). The V end gives up 5 bases and the J end 4 bases, leaving 10 bases in the junction not matched to a gene. The CDR3 sequence holds 16 residues, the cysteine and phenylalanine included. Only the CDR3 part of the read is kept: 48 bases, read in frame from the first base. From the germline V gene, CDR1 is SGHDN and CDR2 is FVKESK. The table lists this clonotype with a few counts. Its antigen is currently not known. Base-call qualities are not available, and no considerably larger clone is one nucleotide away. Libraries were prepared through RT-PCR. Instrument on record: NextSeq 550. The raw public data were reprocessed by TCRdb itself: fastp quality trimming at Q25, MiXCR clonotype calling, in-frame beta chains only. When rows share a CDR3 protein, they turn into one entry using the most common DNA and genes. The sample profile shows 900,000 to 1,000,000 distinct CDR3 sequences; roughly 18% of them were found once. The ten largest clones take up 5% to 7.5% of the sample.

This clonotype was sampled from a human donor who was either an allogeneic HSCT recipient or a stem cell or donor lymphocyte infusion donor (not recorded which). It is not recorded whose cells these are; they may come from a transplant donor. Recombination connected TRBV14 to TRBJ1-4, with 7 middle bases fitting TRBD1. Source material: blood, either unsorted or a sorted T cell fraction (not recorded which). The DNA sequence is given as TGTGCCAGCAGCACCCGGACAGGTTCCTTTAATGAAAAACTGTTTTTT. It encodes CASSTRTGSFNEKLFF.